The next 27 T cell receptor beta chains were all read from a single sample in a study of shared clonotypes between healthy human individuals. Libraries were prepared by immunoSEQ multiplex PCR; TCRdb keeps only in-frame clonotypes and omits some of them. The sample includes about 960,000 clones, about three quarters of them seen just once. The source material was memory CD4+ T cells sorted from blood. Noted subset: CD45RA-negative fraction. Receptors originate from a man between 18 and 35 years old in good health.

With respect to this clone: Relative to the germline gene, one junction end is altered; a read error may explain this. The rearrangement joins TRBV7-2 to TRBJ2-1, with D maybe TRBD2 (6 bases). CDR3 size: 14 residues. Looked up from germline, CDR1 is SGHTA and CDR2 is FQGNSA. This CDR3 reads CASSLGDSDNEQFF. As DNA, the CDR3 is TGTGCCAGCAGCTTAGGGGACTCCGACAATGAGCAGTTCTTC.

V is TRBV7-2 and J is TRBJ1-3, with no clear D. The germline gives CDR1 SGHTA, CDR2 FQGNSA. This CDR3 is built from 14 residues. The V and J ends lost 4 bases and 4 bases respectively, with 11 bases between them. The DNA of the CDR3 is TGTGCCAGCAGCTCCGGACGGTTCGGAAACACCATATATTTT. Its protein is CASSSGRFGNTIYF.

Concerning this clone: The sample contains more than one DNA sequence encoding this CDR3. The chain employs TRBV11-2 and TRBJ1-1, with a possible D match to TRBD1 (5 bases). The length of the CDR3 is 14 residues. V lost 4 bases, J lost 2 bases, and 11 bases lay in between. CDR1 is SGHAT, CDR2 FQNNGV, per germline. The CDR3 DNA follows: TGTGCCAGCAGCTCCACCGGGGGAAACACTGAAGCTTTCTTT. Amino acids: CASSSTGGNTEAFF.

This clone was counted between two and nine times. This chain links TRBV9 with TRBJ1-4; 9 bases line up with TRBD1. This CDR3 contains 15 residues. Germline-derived CDR1 and CDR2 are SGDLS and YYNGEE. The J segment lost 5 bases and the V segment lost 3 bases, leaving 5 bases of the junction unmatched. Here the CDR3 DNA reads TGTGCCAGCAGCGGGACAGGGGACTACAATGAAAAACTGTTTTTT. This sequence encodes CASSGTGDYNEKLFF.

This chain links TRBV28 with TRBJ2-5; D is ambiguous. This CDR3 comprises 15 residues. Germline CDR1 MDHEN, CDR2 SYDVKM. Trimming stripped 3 bases from V and 5 bases from J, with 16 bases between. In DNA form, the CDR3 reads TGTGCCAGCAGTTTTAGAGGCCCAGAGGTGGAGACCCAGTACTTC. Its protein product is CASSFRGPEVETQYF.

The chain links TRBV28 to TRBJ1-2; weak D call: TRBD1 (5 bases). The CDR3 runs 17 residues. Trimming left V 5 bases short and J 0 bases short, with 19 bases between. Germline V gene data show CDR1 as MDHEN and CDR2 as SYDVKM. CDR3 region: CASSPPGTSGANYGYTF. The CDR3 bases are TGTGCCAGCAGTCCGCCCGGGACCTCCGGAGCTAACTATGGCTACACCTTC.

This chain joins TRBV2 and TRBJ1-2; the match to TRBD1 covers 8 bases. Trimming took 6 bases from V and 5 from J; bases not matched to a gene: 8. The CDR3 contains 14 residues. CDR1 is SNHLY and CDR2 is FYNNEI in the germline V gene. The CDR3, as DNA: TGTGCCAGCAGCGCAGACAGGGGAGAATATGGCTACACCTTC. Its protein product is CASSADRGEYGYTF. The variable domain in full, completed from reference TRBV2 and TRBJ1-2, reads EPEVTQTPSHQVTQMGQEVILRCVPISNHLYFYWYRQILGQKVEFLVSFYNNEISEKSEIFDDQFSVERPDGSNFTLKIRSTKLEDSAMYFCASSADRGEYGYTFGSGTRLTVV.

The CDR3 spells CASSRNQDRAEQYF. The DNA for the CDR3 is TGTGCCAGCAGCCGAAACCAGGACAGGGCCGAGCAGTACTTC. V gene TRBV6-6 combines with J gene TRBJ2-7; 8 bases align to TRBD1. With 6 bases clipped from V and 6 bases from J, the junction kept 10 bases outside the gene matches. The CDR3 extends over 14 amino acids. The germline V gene encodes CDR1 MNHNY and CDR2 SVGAGI (reference sequence).

The V and J genes are TRBV5-1 and TRBJ1-1; D is possibly TRBD1 (5 bases). Germline assignment: CDR1 SGHRS and CDR2 YFSETQ. The CDR3 contains 14 residues. The ends were cut back, 3 bases at V and 5 bases at J, with 14 bases in the middle. CDR3 DNA sequence: TGCGCCAGCAGCTCGGGACGCCCTGAAACTGAAGCTTTCTTT. Protein: CASSSGRPETEAFF.

The V and J genes are TRBV19 and TRBJ2-1; D could derive from TRBD1 or TRBD2 (5 bases each). The germline V gene has CDR1 LNHDA and CDR2 SQIVND (reference sequence). V shed 4 bases and J shed 0 bases, with 7 bases lying between them. The CDR3 is 14 residues long. The CDR3 reads CASSKGSSYNEQFF. CDR3 bases: TGTGCCAGTAGTAAGGGGAGCTCCTACAATGAGCAGTTCTTC.

DNA of the CDR3: TGTGCCAGCAGCCGAGCGGACAGGGGTGGTTCACCCCTCCACTTT. It encodes CASSRADRGGSPLHF. The chain recombines TRBV9 with TRBJ1-6, with TRBD1 identical over 9 bases. Germline assignment: CDR1 SGDLS and CDR2 YYNGEE. The V gene end was trimmed by 4 bases and the J gene end by 9 bases; junction bases not matched to a gene: 8. This CDR3 has 15 residues.

This clone has just one count. V usage is TRBV30 and J usage is TRBJ1-1; D is uncertain. The CDR3 has 13 residues. Germline V gene data show CDR1 as GTSNPN and CDR2 as SVGIG (reference sequence). V was pared by 0 bases and J by 7 bases, with 12 bases between. CDR3 amino acids: CAWSVPGRIEAFF. The CDR3 DNA sequence: TGTGCCTGGAGTGTGCCAGGACGGATTGAAGCTTTCTTT.

As concerns this clone: This sample also contains other DNA sequences that code for the same CDR3. The rearrangement links TRBV6-6 to TRBJ1-1; no clear D gene. The CDR3 sequence is 12 residues long. The germline V gene has CDR1 MNHNY and CDR2 SVGAGI (reference sequence). Trimming shortened V by 1 base and J by 8 bases, and 8 bases separated the two germline ends. The DNA for the CDR3 is TGTGCCAGCAGTTACTTGGCGAAAGAAGCTTTCTTT. Amino acid sequence: CASSYLAKEAFF.

The sample holds one count of this clone. The chain couples TRBV5-1 to TRBJ1-2; D call uncertain. Germline values: CDR1 SGHRS, CDR2 YFSETQ. This CDR3 spans 14 amino acids. The V and J ends lost 6 bases and 0 bases respectively, with 12 bases between them. Written as DNA, the CDR3 is TGCGCCAGCACACCCGACGGAGCTAACTATGGCTACACCTTC. Residues: CASTPDGANYGYTF.

The chain links TRBV19 to TRBJ2-7; D possibly corresponds to TRBD2 (7 bases). V was cut by 7 bases and J by 6 bases, with 10 bases left in between. The CDR3 loop spans 11 amino acids. Germline V gene sequence: CDR1 LNHDA, CDR2 SQIVND (reference sequence). The CDR3 reads CASTRGAEQYF. DNA of the CDR3: TGTGCCAGTACCCGGGGGGCCGAGCAGTACTTC.

V and J are TRBV5-1 and TRBJ1-1; no definite D call. V lost 5 bases and J lost 1, with 6 bases in between. Germline V gives CDR1 SGHRS, CDR2 YFSETQ. The length of the CDR3 is 12 residues. In nucleotides, the CDR3 is TGCGCCAGCAGTGGCTCGAACACTGAAGCTTTCTTT. Amino acids: CASSGSNTEAFF.

This clone was seen at least ten times. CDR3 residues: CASKQREGSEQFF. The CDR3 region has the DNA TGCGCCAGCAAGCAGCGGGAGGGGAGTGAGCAGTTCTTC. The chain uses TRBV5-1 and TRBJ2-1; 10 nucleotides agree with TRBD2. The CDR3 length is 13 residues. Germline CDR1 SGHRS, CDR2 YFSETQ. Trimming took 6 bases from V and 9 from J; bases not matched to a gene: 6.

The gene calls are TRBV2 and TRBJ1-1; D gene unclear. Trimming took off 6 bases at V and 0 bases at J, with 11 bases between the two ends. CDR3 length: 14 amino acids. Germline V gene sequence: CDR1 SNHLY, CDR2 FYNNEI. In DNA form, the CDR3 reads TGTGCCAGCAGCGTCCAAATCATGAACACTGAAGCTTTCTTT. It yields the protein CASSVQIMNTEAFF. Supplemented by reference TRBV2 and TRBJ1-1, the full variable domain reads EPEVTQTPSHQVTQMGQEVILRCVPISNHLYFYWYRQILGQKVEFLVSFYNNEISEKSEIFDDQFSVERPDGSNFTLKIRSTKLEDSAMYFCASSVQIMNTEAFFGQGTRLTVV.

This chain joins TRBV6-1 and TRBJ2-5, with D perhaps being TRBD1 or TRBD2 (6 bases each). The V and J ends lost 8 bases and 2 bases respectively, with 18 bases between them. The CDR3 consists of 15 residues. CDR1 MNHNS and CDR2 SASEGT come from the germline V gene. The CDR3 sequence: CASWRGGGGQETQYF. The CDR3 nucleotides read TGTGCCAGCTGGAGGGGCGGAGGGGGGCAAGAGACCCAGTACTTC.

J is TRBJ1-1 and V is TRBV7-3; unclear D gene. Per germline, CDR1 SGHTA and CDR2 FQGTGA. The CDR3 extends over 14 amino acids. Between the trimmed V and J ends, which lost 5 bases and 1 base, there was a span of 11 bases. The CDR3 loop reads CASSAGPQNTEAFF. CDR3 bases: TGTGCCAGCAGCGCGGGTCCTCAGAACACTGAAGCTTTCTTT.

The sample holds a few counts of this clone. The same CDR3 also results from other DNA sequences found in this sample. The V and J genes are TRBV9 and TRBJ1-6; 8 bases match TRBD1. Germline assignment: CDR1 SGDLS and CDR2 YYNGEE. The CDR3 length is 13 residues. The V segment lost 5 bases and the J segment 10 bases; nucleotides outside the gene matches: 5. The CDR3 here is CASRGQGNSPLHF. The CDR3 nucleotides read TGTGCCAGCAGAGGACAGGGAAACTCACCCCTCCACTTT. Supplemented by reference TRBV9 and TRBJ1-6, the full variable domain reads DSGVTQTPKHLITATGQRVTLRCSPRSGDLSVYWYQQSLDQGLQFLIQYYNGEERAKGNILERFSAQQFPDLHSELNLSSLELGDSALYFCASRGQGNSPLHFGNGTRLTVT.

This clone has just a few counts. The genes are TRBV4-1 and TRBJ2-1; 8 positions agree with TRBD2. J was trimmed by 0 bases and V by 4 bases; bases with no gene match: 23. CDR1 is MGHRA and CDR2 is YSYEKL in the germline V gene. The CDR3 totals 22 residues. The CDR3 DNA reads as TGCGCCAGCAGCCGCCTCAGCCCAAAGCGGGGGCAATTTGGAAGCTCCTACAATGAGCAGTTCTTC. This translates into CASSRLSPKRGQFGSSYNEQFF.

The chain employs TRBV7-2 and TRBJ2-5; D is perhaps TRBD1 or TRBD2 (5 bases each). Germline V gene lookup returns CDR1 SGHTA and CDR2 FQGNSA. Trimming left V 4 bases short and J 5 bases short, with 17 bases between. The CDR3 runs 15 residues. CDR3 in DNA: TGTGCCAGCAGCTGGGACCTCTTACGTGGGGAGACCCAGTACTTC. Its translation is CASSWDLLRGETQYF.

The chain links TRBV9 to TRBJ1-1, with D maybe TRBD1 (5 bases). The CDR3 contains 14 residues. Germline values: CDR1 SGDLS, CDR2 YYNGEE. The ends were cut back, 4 bases at V and 1 base at J, with 11 bases in the middle. This chain's CDR3 is CASSPQGQNTEAFF. In DNA, the CDR3 is TGTGCCAGCAGCCCACAAGGACAGAACACTGAAGCTTTCTTT.

Details on this clone: The sample holds other DNA sequences that translate to the same CDR3. CDR3 amino acids: CASSRRIQETQYF. As DNA, the CDR3 is TGTGCCAGCAGTCGAAGAATCCAAGAGACCCAGTACTTC. The V call is TRBV6-5, the J call TRBJ2-5; D is unresolved. Looked up from germline, CDR1 is MNHEY and CDR2 is SVGAGI. The CDR3 has 13 residues. The V end was cut by 5 bases, the J end by 1 base, with 8 bases between.

Details on this clone: The sample has other DNA sequences that encode this CDR3 too. The rearrangement links TRBV5-1 to TRBJ2-3, with D possibly matching TRBD1 (6 bases). The CDR3 covers 13 residues. V was pared by 4 bases and J by 6 bases, with 12 bases between. CDR1 is SGHRS, CDR2 YFSETQ, per germline. CDR3 DNA: TGCGCCAGCAGCACCGGGGACACGGATACGCAGTATTTT. Translated: CASSTGDTDTQYF. Full variable domain (rest looked up from reference TRBV5-1 and TRBJ2-3): KAGVTQTPRYLIKTRGQQVTLSCSPISGHRSVSWYQQTPGQGLQFLFEYFSETQRNKGNFPGRFSGRQFSNSRSEMNVSTLELGDSALYLCASSTGDTDTQYFGPGTRLTVL.

This clone has a handful of counts. This rearrangement joins TRBV6-5 to TRBJ1-2; 7 positions agree with TRBD1. The CDR3 covers 12 residues. Unmatched junction bases numbered 6, after V lost 6 bases and J lost 8 bases. Germline lookup yields CDR1 MNHEY and CDR2 SVGAGI. The CDR3 DNA reads TGTGCCAGCAGGTCCGGGACAGACGGCTACACCTTC. Its protein is CASRSGTDGYTF.